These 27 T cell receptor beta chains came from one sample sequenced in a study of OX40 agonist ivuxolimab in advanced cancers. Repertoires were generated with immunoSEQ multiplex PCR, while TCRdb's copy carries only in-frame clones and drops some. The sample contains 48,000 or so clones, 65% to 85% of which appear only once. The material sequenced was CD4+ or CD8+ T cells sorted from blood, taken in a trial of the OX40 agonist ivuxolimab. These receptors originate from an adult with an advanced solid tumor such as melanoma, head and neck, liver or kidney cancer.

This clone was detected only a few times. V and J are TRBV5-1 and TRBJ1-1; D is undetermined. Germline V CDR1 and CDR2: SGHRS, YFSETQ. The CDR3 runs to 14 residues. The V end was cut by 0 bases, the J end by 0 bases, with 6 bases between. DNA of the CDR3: TGCGCCAGCAGCTTGGACGGCATGAACACTGAAGCTTTCTTT. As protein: CASSLDGMNTEAFF. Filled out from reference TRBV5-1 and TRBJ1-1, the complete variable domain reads KAGVTQTPRYLIKTRGQQVTLSCSPISGHRSVSWYQQTPGQGLQFLFEYFSETQRNKGNFPGRFSGRQFSNSRSEMNVSTLELGDSALYLCASSLDGMNTEAFFGQGTRLTVV.

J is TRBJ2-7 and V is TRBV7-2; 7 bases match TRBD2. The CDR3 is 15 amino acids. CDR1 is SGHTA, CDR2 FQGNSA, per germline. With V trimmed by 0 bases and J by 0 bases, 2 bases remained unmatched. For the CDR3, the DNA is TGTGCCAGCAGCTTAGCGGGCGGGAGCTCCTACGAGCAGTACTTC. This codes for CASSLAGGSSYEQYF.

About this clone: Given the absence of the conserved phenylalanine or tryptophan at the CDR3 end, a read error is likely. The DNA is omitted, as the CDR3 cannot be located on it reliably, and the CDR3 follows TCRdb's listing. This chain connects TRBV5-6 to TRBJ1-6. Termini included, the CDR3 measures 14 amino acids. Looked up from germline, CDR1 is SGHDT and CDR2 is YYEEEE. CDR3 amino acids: CASSFPWENRALKK.

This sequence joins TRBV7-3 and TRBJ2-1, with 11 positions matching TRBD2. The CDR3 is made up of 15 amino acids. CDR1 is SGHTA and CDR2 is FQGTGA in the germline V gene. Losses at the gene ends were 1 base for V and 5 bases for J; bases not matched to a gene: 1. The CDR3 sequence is CASSLRLAGHNEQFF. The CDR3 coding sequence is TGTGCCAGCAGCTTAAGACTAGCGGGACACAATGAGCAGTTCTTC.

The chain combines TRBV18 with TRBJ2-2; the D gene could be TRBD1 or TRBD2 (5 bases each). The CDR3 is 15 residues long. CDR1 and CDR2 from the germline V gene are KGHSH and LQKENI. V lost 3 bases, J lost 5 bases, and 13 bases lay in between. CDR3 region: CASSPSRGWTGELFF. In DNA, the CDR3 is TGTGCCAGCTCACCCTCGAGGGGCTGGACCGGGGAGCTGTTTTTT.

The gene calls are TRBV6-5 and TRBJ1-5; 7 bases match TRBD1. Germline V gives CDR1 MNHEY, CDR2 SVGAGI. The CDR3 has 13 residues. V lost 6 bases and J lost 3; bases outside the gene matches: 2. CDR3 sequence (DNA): TGTGCCAGCAGCACAGGGGTCAATCAGCCCCAGCATTTT. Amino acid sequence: CASSTGVNQPQHF.

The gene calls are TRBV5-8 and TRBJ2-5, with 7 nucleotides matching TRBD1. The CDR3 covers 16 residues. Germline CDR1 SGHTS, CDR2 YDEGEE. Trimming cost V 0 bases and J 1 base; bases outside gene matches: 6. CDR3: CASSLDVRGRQETQYF. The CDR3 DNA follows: TGTGCCAGCAGCTTGGACGTAAGGGGGCGCCAAGAGACCCAGTACTTC.

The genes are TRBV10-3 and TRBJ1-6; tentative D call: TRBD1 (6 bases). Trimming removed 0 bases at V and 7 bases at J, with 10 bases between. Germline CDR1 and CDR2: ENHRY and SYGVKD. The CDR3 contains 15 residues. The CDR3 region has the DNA TGTGCCATCAGTGAGTCCGGCAGGGGAAATTCACCCCTCCACTTT. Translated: CAISESGRGNSPLHF.

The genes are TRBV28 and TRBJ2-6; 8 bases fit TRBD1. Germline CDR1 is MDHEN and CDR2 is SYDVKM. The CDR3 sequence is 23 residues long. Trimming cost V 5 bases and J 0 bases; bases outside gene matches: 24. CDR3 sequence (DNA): TGTGCCAGCAGTGGCCTCTTTGGGGACAGGATCGATAACCATAACTCTGGGGCCAACGTCCTGACTTTC. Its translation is CASSGLFGDRIDNHNSGANVLTF. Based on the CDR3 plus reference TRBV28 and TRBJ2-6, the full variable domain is DVKVTQSSRYLVKRTGEKVFLECVQDMDHENMFWYRQDPGLGLRLIYFSYDVKMKEKGDIPEGYSVSREKKERFSLILESASTNQTSMYLCASSGLFGDRIDNHNSGANVLTFGAGSRLTVL.

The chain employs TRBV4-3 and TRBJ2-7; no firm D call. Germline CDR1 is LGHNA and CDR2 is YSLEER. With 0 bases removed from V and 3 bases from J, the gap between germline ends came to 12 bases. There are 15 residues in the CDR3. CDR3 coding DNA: TGCGCCAGCAGCCAAGATCCTAGATCCCACTACGAGCAGTACTTC. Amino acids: CASSQDPRSHYEQYF.

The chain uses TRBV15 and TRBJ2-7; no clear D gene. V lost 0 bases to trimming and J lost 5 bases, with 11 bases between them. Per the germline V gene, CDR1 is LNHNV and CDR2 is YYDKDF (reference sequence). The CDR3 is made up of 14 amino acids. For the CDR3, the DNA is TGTGCCACCAGCAGAGAGAGCCTCTGGGACGAGCAGTACTTC. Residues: CATSRESLWDEQYF.

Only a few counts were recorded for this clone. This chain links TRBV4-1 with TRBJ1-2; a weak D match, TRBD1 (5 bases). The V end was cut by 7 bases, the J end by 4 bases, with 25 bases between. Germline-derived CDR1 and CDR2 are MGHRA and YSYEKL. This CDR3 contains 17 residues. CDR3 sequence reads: CASTPGLPRKLGYGYTF. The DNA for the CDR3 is TGCGCCAGCACGCCGGGACTGCCCCGAAAACTTGGCTATGGCTACACCTTC.

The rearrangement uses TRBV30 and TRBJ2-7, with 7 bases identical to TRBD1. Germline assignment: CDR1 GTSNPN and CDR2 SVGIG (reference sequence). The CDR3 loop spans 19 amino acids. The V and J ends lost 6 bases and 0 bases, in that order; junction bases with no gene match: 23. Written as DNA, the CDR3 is TGTGCCTGCCGGGAAGGCTATGGGTACGGGACAGAGAGCTCCTACGAGCAGTACTTC. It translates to CACREGYGYGTESSYEQYF.

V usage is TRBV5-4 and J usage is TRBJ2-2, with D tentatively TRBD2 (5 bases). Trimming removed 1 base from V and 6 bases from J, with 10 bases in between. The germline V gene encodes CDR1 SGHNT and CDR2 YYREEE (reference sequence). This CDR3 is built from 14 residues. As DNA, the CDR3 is TGTGCCAGCAGCTTGATGTCTAGCCCCGGGGAGCTGTTTTTT. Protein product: CASSLMSSPGELFF.

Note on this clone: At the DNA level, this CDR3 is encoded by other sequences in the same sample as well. In nucleotides, the CDR3 is TGTGCCTATGGGACGGGGTACGGCAATCAGCCCCAGCATTTT. It yields the protein CAYGTGYGNQPQHF. The J gene is TRBJ1-5, the V gene TRBV6-1, with D possibly being TRBD1 (5 bases). Looked up from germline, CDR1 is MNHNS and CDR2 is SASEGT. CDR3 length: 14 amino acids. V lost 11 bases and J lost 2, with 16 bases in between.

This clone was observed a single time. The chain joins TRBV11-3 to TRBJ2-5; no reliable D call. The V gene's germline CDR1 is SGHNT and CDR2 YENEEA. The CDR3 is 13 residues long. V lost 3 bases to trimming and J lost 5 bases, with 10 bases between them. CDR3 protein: CASSFAVGETQYF. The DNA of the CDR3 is TGTGCCAGCAGCTTTGCGGTCGGGGAGACCCAGTACTTC.

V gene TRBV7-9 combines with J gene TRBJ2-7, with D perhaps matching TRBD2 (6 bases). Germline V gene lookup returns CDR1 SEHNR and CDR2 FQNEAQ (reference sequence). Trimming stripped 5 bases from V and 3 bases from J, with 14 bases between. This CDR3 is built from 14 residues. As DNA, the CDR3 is TGTGCCAGCAGCCCCCGGGGGTCTCACTACGAGCAGTACTTC. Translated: CASSPRGSHYEQYF.

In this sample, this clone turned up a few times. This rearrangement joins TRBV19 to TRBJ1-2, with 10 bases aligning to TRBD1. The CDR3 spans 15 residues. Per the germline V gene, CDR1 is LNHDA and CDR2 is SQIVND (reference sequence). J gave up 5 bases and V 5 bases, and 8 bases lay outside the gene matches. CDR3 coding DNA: TGTGCCAGTAGTCTGTCGCGACAGGGGGCTTATGGCTACACCTTC. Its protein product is CASSLSRQGAYGYTF.

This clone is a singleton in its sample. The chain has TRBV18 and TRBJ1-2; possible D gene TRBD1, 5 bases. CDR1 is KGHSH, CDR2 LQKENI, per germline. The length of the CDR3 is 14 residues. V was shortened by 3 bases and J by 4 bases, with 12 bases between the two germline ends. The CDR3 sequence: CASSPGQGRYGYTF. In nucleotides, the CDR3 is TGTGCCAGCTCACCCGGCCAGGGTCGCTATGGCTACACCTTC.

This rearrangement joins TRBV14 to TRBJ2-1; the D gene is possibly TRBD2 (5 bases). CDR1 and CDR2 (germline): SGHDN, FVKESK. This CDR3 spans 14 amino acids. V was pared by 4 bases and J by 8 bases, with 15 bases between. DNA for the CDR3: TGTGCCAGCAGCCTTTCCGGGAAAAATTATGAGCAGTTCTTC. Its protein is CASSLSGKNYEQFF.

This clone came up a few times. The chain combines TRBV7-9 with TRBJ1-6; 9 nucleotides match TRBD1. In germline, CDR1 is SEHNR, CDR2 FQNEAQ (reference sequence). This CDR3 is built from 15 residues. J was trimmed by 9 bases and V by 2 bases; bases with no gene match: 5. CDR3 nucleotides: TGTGCCAGCAGCTTAACCGGGACAGGGTCTTCACCCCTCCACTTT. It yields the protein CASSLTGTGSSPLHF.

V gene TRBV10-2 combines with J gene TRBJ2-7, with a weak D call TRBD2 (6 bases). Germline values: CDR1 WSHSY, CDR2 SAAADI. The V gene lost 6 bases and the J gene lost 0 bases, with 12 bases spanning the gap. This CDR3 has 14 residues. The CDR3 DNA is TGCGCCAGCAGGGGGACTTTTAGCTCCTACGAGCAGTACTTC. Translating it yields CASRGTFSSYEQYF.

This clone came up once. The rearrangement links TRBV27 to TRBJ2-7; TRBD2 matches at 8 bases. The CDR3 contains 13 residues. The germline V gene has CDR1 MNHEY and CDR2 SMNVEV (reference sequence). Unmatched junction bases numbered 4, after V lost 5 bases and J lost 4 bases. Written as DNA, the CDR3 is TGTGCCAGCAGTAGAGCGGGAGTATACGAGCAGTACTTC. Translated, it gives CASSRAGVYEQYF.

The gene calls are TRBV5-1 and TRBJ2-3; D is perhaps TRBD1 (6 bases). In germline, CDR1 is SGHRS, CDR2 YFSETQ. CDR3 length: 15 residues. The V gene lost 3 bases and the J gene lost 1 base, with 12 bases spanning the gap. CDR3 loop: CASSYRDIGTDTQYF. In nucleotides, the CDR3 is TGCGCCAGCAGCTACCGGGACATTGGCACAGATACGCAGTATTTT.

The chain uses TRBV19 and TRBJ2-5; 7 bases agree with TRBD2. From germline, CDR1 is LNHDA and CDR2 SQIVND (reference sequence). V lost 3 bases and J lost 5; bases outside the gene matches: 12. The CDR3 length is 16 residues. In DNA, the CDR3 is TGTGCCAGTAGTATCGCCTTTGGCGGGAGTAGGGAGACCCAGTACTTC. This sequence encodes CASSIAFGGSRETQYF.

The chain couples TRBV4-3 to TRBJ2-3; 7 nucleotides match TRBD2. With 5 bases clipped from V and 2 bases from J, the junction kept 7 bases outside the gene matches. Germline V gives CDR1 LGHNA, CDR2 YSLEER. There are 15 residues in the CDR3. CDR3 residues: CASSTGRLDTDTQYF. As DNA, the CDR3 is TGCGCCAGCAGCACCGGGAGGTTGGACACAGATACGCAGTATTTT.

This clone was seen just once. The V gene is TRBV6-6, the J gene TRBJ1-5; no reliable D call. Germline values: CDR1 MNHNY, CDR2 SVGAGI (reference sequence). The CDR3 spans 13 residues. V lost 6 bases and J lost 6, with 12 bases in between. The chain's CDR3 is CASSHIQGQPQHF. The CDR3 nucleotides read TGTGCCAGCAGCCATATACAAGGTCAGCCCCAGCATTTT.